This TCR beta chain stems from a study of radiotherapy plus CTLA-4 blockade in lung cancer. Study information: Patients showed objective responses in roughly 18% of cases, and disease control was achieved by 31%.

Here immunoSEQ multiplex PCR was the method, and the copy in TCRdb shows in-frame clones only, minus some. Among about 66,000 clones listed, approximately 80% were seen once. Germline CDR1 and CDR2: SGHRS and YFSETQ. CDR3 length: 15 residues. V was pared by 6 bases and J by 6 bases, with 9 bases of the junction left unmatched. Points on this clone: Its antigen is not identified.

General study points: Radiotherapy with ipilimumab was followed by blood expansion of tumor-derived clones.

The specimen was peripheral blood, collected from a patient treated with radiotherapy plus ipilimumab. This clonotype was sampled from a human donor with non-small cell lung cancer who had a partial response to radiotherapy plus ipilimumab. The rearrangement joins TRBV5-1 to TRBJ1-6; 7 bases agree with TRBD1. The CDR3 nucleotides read TGCGCCAGCACGCCTGGGACAGCCCTTAATTCACCCCTCCACTTT. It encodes CASTPGTALNSPLHF.